This record concerns one TCR beta chain sequence. Its specific antigen is unknown. No much larger clonotype is one base removed from it; base qualities were not supplied. The sample is drawn from a study of cytomegalovirus exposure and HLA in healthy donors (dated 2017 in TCRdb). Notes on the research overall: An earlier analysis of 587 of the donors reported around 280 Gb of sequence data and 95 million to 130 million unique TCR beta sequences obtained from about 170 million T cells. Approximately 300 gigabases of sequencing data and tens of millions of unique TCR sequences made up an early release that covered about 640 HLA-typed donors. Typing coverage differed by locus: A, B, C, DRB1 and DQB1 were typed in about 629-640 donors, DQA1 in approximately 520, DPA1 in nearly 610, and DPB1 in just under 490. Among under 450 genotyped donors of the cohort, an average of around 240,000 unique TCR beta nucleotide sequences were sequenced per donor, around a sixth of them non-productive. The study combined high-throughput TCR immunosequencing, statistical association of individual TCRs with disease status, and machine learning to predict cytomegalovirus infection status. The study aimed to test whether signatures of past pathogen exposure could be identified by cataloging public T cell receptors. An earlier analysis of several hundred of the donors applied high-throughput TCR beta sequencing to assess whether each TCR beta V gene segment acted as functional or pseudogenic. The genetic ancestry cluster associated with self-reported Caucasian donors included 65% to 90% of the 300 to 400 genotyped donors. Donor age, sex, ethnicity and CMV serostatus were collected together with the repertoire data. All discovery cohort repertoires had been generated using a single sequencing platform. Both class I and class II loci were covered by HLA typing, at four-digit resolution. The study profiled the T cell repertoires of 666 subjects by immunosequencing and related them to cytomegalovirus serostatus. Genome-wide SNP genotypes for about three fifths of the roughly 670 donors were used in a later genetic analysis, which treated that subset as a discovery cohort. The later analysis used no new phenotypic data to find candidate immune exposures, relying instead on TCR beta sequences and their occurrence across donors. A handful of DR-DQ haplotypes were handled as single units for association and clustering because linkage in the cohort was strong. A later analysis re-analyzed previously published TCR beta repertoires from approximately 700 donors and added high-resolution HLA genotyping to study TCR occurrence patterns. Besides the first cohort of 500 to 700 subjects, a separate validation cohort made up of roughly 120 different subjects was used.

The cohort was made up of several hundred healthy bone marrow donors. Cohort members were all nominally healthy when sampled, although unrecorded immune exposures were likely present. The donor tested CMV seronegative, placing the donor among the roughly 400 seronegative members of the cohort. Every donor gave a peripheral blood sample, and the peripheral blood mononuclear cells from that sample were used for TCR beta sequencing. Genomic DNA was extracted from the blood cell samples with the Qiagen DNeasy Blood Extraction Kit. Library preparation used the immunoSEQ multiplex PCR assay. For the multiplex PCR, a mixture combining 60 forward primers for TCR Vbeta segments and 13 reverse primers for TCR Jbeta segments was used. The CDR3 region of rearranged TCR beta genes was amplified from genomic DNA by a multiplex PCR assay. The amplified TCR beta libraries were sequenced on the Illumina HiSeq System as 87-base-pair reads. The authors' analysis ran thus. A later analysis tallied around 82 million unique TCR beta chains across the 640 or so repertoires, and around 9.9 million of those chains were shared by two or more donors. Raw reads were error-corrected and collapsed into unique sequences by a nearest-neighbor algorithm in which closely related sequences were merged to remove PCR and sequencing errors. V, D and J gene segments were assigned by aligning CDR3 sequences to IMGT reference sequences. For a sequence to be retained, a match of at least six nucleotides to both a V gene segment and a J gene segment was required. Rearrangements were classified as productive when the CDR3 lacked stop codons and remained in frame with V and J, and all other rearrangements were classified as non-productive. Following IMGT convention, CDR3 was defined as the stretch from the second conserved V-encoded cysteine to the conserved J-encoded phenylalanine. In an earlier analysis of more than 550 of the donors, sequences lacking an unambiguous match to a single V gene segment were excluded. An earlier analysis of 587 of the donors classified V segments as functional when productive rearrangements were above 56.7% and as segregating when the standard deviation between donors was above 5%. A statistical classification framework was built for diagnosing cytomegalovirus status from the catalog of TCR beta chain sequences. In a later analysis, V and J genes were assigned by comparing TCR nucleotide sequences against IMGT/GENE-DB human TR gene sequences. The TCRdist pipeline was used in a later analysis to assign CDR3 sequences and most-parsimonious VDJ recombination scenarios. A later analysis defined each TCR beta chain by its CDR3 amino acid sequence plus V-gene family, and excluded reads lacking a unique V-gene family. In a later analysis, fewer than 650 highly shared, low-generation-probability nucleotide sequences were removed to address suspected cross-contamination and a sequencing artifact. For each public chain, a later analysis derived a clonal expansion index from normalized ranks of inferred template counts within each repertoire. A later analysis computed generation probabilities with a VDJ recombination model fitted to out-of-frame rearrangements, and checked the results against IGoR. Hypergeometric tests were used in a later analysis to score TCR-TCR, TCR-HLA and TCR-CMV co-occurrence, with a repertoire-size bias correction applied to the TCR pairs. False discovery rates were estimated in a later analysis by permuting HLA or CMV assignments 20 times. In a later analysis, co-occurring TCRs were grouped using DBSCAN, with TCRdist sequence similarity added in when clustering inside HLA-allele-positive subsets. Repertoires with fewer than 30,000 or more than 120,000 public chains, plus five repertoires with anomalous nucleotide sharing, were excluded from co-occurrence clustering. Here the immuneACCESS table is served through TCRdb, limited to in-frame sequences with V and J called. Missing clones are a known gap in these copies; in checked studies unresolved V genes cover under half, and the rest lacks a known reason. The DNA gave D and trimming, while V, J and clone size come from that table. This sample comprises about 210,000 clones, roughly 90% of them detected only once. The ten largest clones represent about 1% of the sample.

Overall study outcomes, separate from this receptor: In a later genetic analysis, a missense DCLRE1C variant was associated with V-gene and J-gene trimming of TCR beta chains, and the association was replicated in an independent cohort. Cytomegalovirus status was reported to be diagnosed by the classifier with high specificity and sensitivity in both the original and validation cohorts. Three of the identified cytomegalovirus-associated TCR beta chains were confirmed in vitro to be specific for cytomegalovirus antigens. In a later analysis, TCR association rates were found to vary across HLA loci, with the most associated TCRs seen for DRB1 alleles and the fewest for HLA-C alleles. According to a later genetic analysis, donors in an Asian-associated ancestry cluster had fewer N-insertions in productive TCRs than the approximately 610-donor mean. In an earlier analysis of some 640 of the donors, most TCR beta V segments were observed in productive rearrangements about 87% or about 30% of the time, broadly matching IMGT annotations. For the cohort, immune exposure information was limited to CMV serostatus. A later analysis found that HLA-associated TCR beta chains were more clonally expanded and had lower generation probabilities than equally common non-associated chains. It was suggested by the authors that the approach could potentially be generalized to other disease states and immunological phenotypes. Most TCR sequences were observed very rarely across donors, whereas some public TCRs were present in many individuals. Several of the top co-occurrence clusters appeared to be linked to parvovirus B19, influenza, CMV and Epstein-Barr virus, according to a later analysis. A cluster of highly shared sequence variants was judged likely to represent a technical artifact of the sequencing pipeline. HLA typing was unavailable for some donors at each locus, so association tests used only the typed subset. Because counts were too low, fewer than 20 rarely observed V segments, including chromosome 9 orphons, were excluded from the earlier analysis of 500 to 700 of the donors. Sequencing depth was assumed to be roughly uniform across donors in the presence/absence analyses, though that assumption may not hold. In a later analysis, 16,951 TCR beta sequences were associated with specific HLA alleles at a false discovery rate of 0.05. A further reported finding was that TCR beta sequences accurately predicted the HLA-A and HLA-B alleles for most subjects in the first cohort. Assigning TCR associations to individual alleles was difficult when HLA alleles, especially DR and DQ, strongly co-occurred. This cohort had only TCR beta chains sequenced, and the lack of alpha or paired-chain data limited which features could be detected. In a later analysis, most CMV-associated TCR beta chains were found to appear HLA-restricted, with HLA associations seemingly driven largely by CMV exposure. Correlated functional status among segregating V segments might reflect linkage disequilibrium, but an unknown experimental factor could not be ruled out. In the study, approximately 160 TCR beta chains were listed as associated with cytomegalovirus.

Sequenced material: PBMCs. The TCR sequence derives from a boy under 10 years old in good health and CMV-seronegative.

Here the CDR3 is given as CASSLRTDTQYF. The bases read TGTGCCAGCAGCCTACGCACAGATACGCAGTATTTT. The sequence joins TRBV28 to TRBJ2-3; the D gene assignment is ambiguous. V gives up 6 bases and J gives up 1 base, and the segment between their germline ends measures 5 bases. CDR3 length: 12 amino acids, cysteine to phenylalanine. Only the CDR3 DNA is retained, 36 bases long and in frame from the first base. The germline V gene specifies MDHEN as CDR1 and SYDVKM as CDR2.